The 14 T cell receptor beta chains given below trace back to one sample, sequenced in a study of type 1 regulatory T cells. TCRdb re-called the reads through MiXCR, storing one row per CDR3 protein. The repertoire holds over 90,000 distinct CDR3 sequences, 30% to 35% seen once, with about 2% in the top ten. Sequenced: CD4+ T cells, either the whole sample or a sorted fraction (not recorded which). These receptor sequences come from a human donor in good health.

The chain recombines TRBV5-1 with TRBJ1-4; possible D gene TRBD1, 6 bases. CDR3 length: 15 residues. CDR1 SGHRS and CDR2 YFSETQ come from the germline V gene. Between the trimmed V and J ends, which lost 4 bases and 6 bases, there was a span of 16 bases. This chain's CDR3 is CASSRATGMDEKLFF. In DNA form, the CDR3 reads TGCGCCAGCAGCCGAGCCACAGGGATGGATGAAAAACTGTTTTTT.

V usage is TRBV7-9 and J usage is TRBJ2-7; D possibly uses TRBD1 or TRBD2 (7 bases each). CDR3 length: 16 residues. V was trimmed by 3 bases and J by 4 bases, leaving 19 bases between them. Germline-derived CDR1 and CDR2 are SEHNR and FQNEAQ (reference sequence). CDR3 residues: CASSLGSRGRGYEQYF. CDR3 coding DNA: TGTGCCAGCAGCTTGGGATCCAGGGGGAGGGGATACGAGCAGTACTTC.

This clonotype was counted between two and nine times. J is TRBJ2-6 and V is TRBV7-2; 10 bases map to TRBD1. CDR1 is SGHTA and CDR2 is FQGNSA in the germline V gene. CDR3 length: 19 amino acids. The V gene end was trimmed by 6 bases and the J gene end by 2 bases; junction bases not matched to a gene: 13. CDR3 DNA: TGTGCCAGCAGTTACGACCGGGGACAGGGGTATCCTGGGGCCAACGTCCTGACTTTC. As protein: CASSYDRGQGYPGANVLTF.

This clonotype came up a few times. The genes are TRBV4-1 and TRBJ2-7; 12 positions match TRBD2. The germline gives CDR1 MGHRA, CDR2 YSYEKL. The CDR3 runs 18 residues. The V segment lost 1 base and the J segment 1 base; nucleotides outside the gene matches: 8. The CDR3 region is CASSQVLLTSGSSYEQYF. DNA for the CDR3: TGCGCCAGCAGCCAAGTTCTACTGACTAGCGGGAGTTCCTACGAGCAGTACTTC.

The V call is TRBV2, the J call TRBJ2-5; D might be TRBD1 (5 bases). Trimming removed 5 bases from V and 2 bases from J, with 6 bases in between. Germline assignment: CDR1 SNHLY and CDR2 FYNNEI. This CDR3 has 12 amino acids. The CDR3 spells CASSHRQETQYF. The CDR3 nucleotides are TGTGCCAGCAGTCACAGGCAAGAGACCCAGTACTTC.

This clonotype was seen more than once but under ten times. The chain carries TRBV2 and TRBJ2-2; D is undetermined. Trimming removed 5 bases at V and 5 bases at J, with 9 bases between. The CDR3 consists of 13 residues. CDR1 and CDR2 from the germline V gene are SNHLY and FYNNEI. As DNA, the CDR3 is TGTGCCAGCAGTTATAGAATGACCGGGGAGCTGTTTTTT. Encoded protein: CASSYRMTGELFF.

The chain recombines TRBV20-1 with TRBJ2-1, with 7 bases matching TRBD2. The CDR3 is 14 residues long. Germline V gene sequence: CDR1 DFQATT, CDR2 SNEGSKA (reference sequence). V trimming: 3 bases; J trimming: 5 bases; junction bases outside the gene matches: 7. CDR3 bases: TGCAGTGCTAGCCCAGCGGGATACCACAATGAGCAGTTCTTC. Residues: CSASPAGYHNEQFF.

The chain combines TRBV5-4 with TRBJ1-1; 8 bases align to TRBD1. Germline CDR1 reads SGHNT; CDR2 reads YYREEE (reference sequence). The CDR3 is 15 residues long. V gave up 4 bases and J gave up 0 bases; unmatched junction bases: 5. This CDR3 is CASSRGDRMNTEAFF. The CDR3 nucleotides are TGTGCCAGCAGCCGGGGGGACAGGATGAACACTGAAGCTTTCTTT.

This chain uses TRBV7-9 with TRBJ2-5; 8 positions match TRBD2. With 1 base clipped from V and 4 bases from J, the junction kept 5 bases outside the gene matches. Per germline, CDR1 SEHNR and CDR2 FQNEAQ (reference sequence). The CDR3 covers 15 residues. CDR3 amino acids: CASSLEGSGIETQYF. CDR3 DNA sequence: TGTGCCAGCAGCTTAGAGGGTAGCGGGATAGAGACCCAGTACTTC.

This clonotype was picked up one time. Compared with germline, one end of the junction differs, possibly owing to a read error. The gene calls are TRBV11-2 and TRBJ1-2, with TRBD1 matching 8 bases. The CDR3 runs to 17 residues. The germline CDR1 and CDR2 sequences are SGHAT and FQNNGV. Written as DNA, the CDR3 is TGTGCCTGCAGCCCAATAACCTTCGGACAGGGAAACTATGGCTACACCTTC. This sequence encodes CACSPITFGQGNYGYTF.

This clonotype has ten or more counts. The chain has TRBV28 and TRBJ1-6; D gene uncertain. From germline, CDR1 is MDHEN and CDR2 SYDVKM. The CDR3 consists of 16 residues. V was cut by 2 bases and J by 9 bases, with 17 bases left in between. This CDR3 reads CASSLRREVNGSPLHF. The CDR3 DNA is TGTGCCAGCAGTTTAAGGAGGGAGGTCAATGGTTCACCCCTCCACTTT.

This clonotype was recorded a few times. The gene calls are TRBV3-1 and TRBJ2-1; 8 bases are a match to TRBD1. The ends lost 1 base at V and 9 bases at J; junction bases unmatched: 8. The CDR3 has 15 amino acids. Per germline, CDR1 LGHDT and CDR2 YNNKEL (reference sequence). CDR3 loop: CASSQVPGGAGEQFF. The CDR3 region has the DNA TGTGCCAGCAGCCAAGTCCCAGGGGGCGCGGGTGAGCAGTTCTTC.

The J gene is TRBJ2-2, the V gene TRBV7-7; no clear D. The CDR3 is 14 amino acids. CDR1 and CDR2 (germline): SSHAT, FNYEAQ (reference sequence). With 6 bases removed from V and 4 bases from J, the gap between germline ends came to 12 bases. The CDR3: CASSLDGFTGELFF. CDR3 DNA: TGTGCCAGCAGTTTGGACGGATTCACCGGGGAGCTGTTTTTT.

This chain links TRBV6-1 with TRBJ1-1, with no clear D. This CDR3 spans 13 amino acids. The V gene's germline CDR1 is MNHNS and CDR2 SASEGT. Deletions cut 1 base from V and 4 bases from J, with 7 bases between. This CDR3 reads CASSEVWPTEAFF. DNA of the CDR3: TGTGCCAGCAGTGAAGTATGGCCCACTGAAGCTTTCTTT.